This passage covers 21 T cell receptor beta chains from one sample sequenced in a study of Ad26.COV2.S vaccination and SARS-CoV-2 variants. Repertoires were generated with immunoSEQ multiplex PCR, while TCRdb's copy carries only in-frame clones and drops some. The profile shows under 600,000 clones, around 89% of them singletons. Treatment defined: roughly 19 received Ad26.COV2.S at low or high dose, single or two shots; five or six received placebo; per-sample allocation not given. Day 63 after the first vaccine or placebo injection was the time point for sampling. The sequencing used peripheral blood, collected in a trial of Ad26.COV2.S vaccine versus placebo. The receptors shown here come from a person aged 18 to 65 who received the Ad26.COV2.S COVID-19 vaccine or a placebo.

The chain combines TRBV25-1 with TRBJ2-3; 11 bases align to TRBD2. The CDR3 covers 16 residues. The junction had 6 bases not matched to a gene; V was cut back by 5 bases and J by 2 bases. CDR1 is MGHDK and CDR2 is SYGVNS in the germline V gene. Here the CDR3 reads CASSPQTSGVTDTQYF. CDR3 nucleotide sequence: TGTGCCAGCAGTCCGCAGACTAGCGGGGTCACAGATACGCAGTATTTT.

The chain couples TRBV5-4 to TRBJ1-4; D not resolved. Trimming cost V 0 bases and J 8 bases, with 11 bases left between them. The CDR3 runs 14 residues. The germline CDR1 and CDR2 sequences are SGHNT and YYREEE (reference sequence). In nucleotides, the CDR3 is TGTGCCAGCAGCTTGGACCCATTGAACGAAAAACTGTTTTTT. Protein sequence: CASSLDPLNEKLFF. The whole variable domain, filled in from reference TRBV5-4 and TRBJ1-4, reads ETGVTQSPTHLIKTRGQQVTLRCSSQSGHNTVSWYQQALGQGPQFIFQYYREEENGRGNFPPRFSGLQFPNYSSELNVNALELDDSALYLCASSLDPLNEKLFFGSGTQLSVL.

The rearrangement links TRBV7-3 to TRBJ2-2; no reliable D call. V lost 3 bases and J lost 5, with 7 bases in between. The CDR3 runs to 13 residues. Germline V gene sequence: CDR1 SGHTA, CDR2 FQGTGA. For the CDR3, the DNA is TGTGCCAGCAGCTTGCCGGAAACCGGGGAGCTGTTTTTT. It codes for CASSLPETGELFF.

V and J are TRBV9 and TRBJ2-5, with D tentatively TRBD2 (6 bases). Trimming stripped 3 bases from V and 7 bases from J, with 19 bases between. Per the germline V gene, CDR1 is SGDLS and CDR2 is YYNGEE. The CDR3 runs to 15 residues. CDR3 protein: CASSAVGGLGRTQYF. The DNA of the CDR3 is TGTGCCAGCAGCGCCGTGGGGGGTCTCGGCAGGACCCAGTACTTC.

This chain connects TRBV7-8 to TRBJ2-1; D possibly corresponds to TRBD1 (6 bases). CDR1 and CDR2 from the germline V gene are SGHVS and FQNEAQ. Trimming cost V 0 bases and J 9 bases, with 12 bases left between them. The CDR3 extends over 14 amino acids. CDR3 amino acids: CASSLANRAGEQFF. The DNA of the CDR3 is TGTGCCAGCAGCTTAGCTAACAGGGCGGGTGAGCAGTTCTTC. The full variable domain, its missing parts supplied by reference TRBV7-8 and TRBJ2-1, is GAGVSQSPRYKVAKRGQDVALRCDPISGHVSLFWYQQALGQGPEFLTYFQNEAQLDKSGLPSDRFFAERPEGSVSTLKIQRTQQEDSAVYLCASSLANRAGEQFFGPGTRLTVL.

This clone has only a few counts. The chain has TRBV6-5 and TRBJ1-2; D remains ambiguous. Trimming left V 7 bases short and J 8 bases short, with 8 bases between. Germline V gene lookup returns CDR1 MNHEY and CDR2 SVGAGI. The CDR3 has 10 amino acids. The CDR3 DNA follows: TGTGCCAGCAATCCCGGCGGCTACACCTTC. This encodes CASNPGGYTF.

The CDR3 region is CASSSQGLAGPNEQFF. CDR3 in DNA: TGTGCCAGCAGCTCCCAGGGACTAGCGGGGCCCAATGAGCAGTTCTTC. This chain uses TRBV7-2 with TRBJ2-1; 13 bases align to TRBD2. Germline assignment: CDR1 SGHTA and CDR2 FQGNSA. V was pared by 4 bases and J by 6 bases, with 6 bases of the junction left unmatched. The CDR3 loop spans 16 amino acids.

This clone was found once. The chain links TRBV4-1 to TRBJ2-2, with D possibly being TRBD1 (6 bases). The CDR3 has 16 amino acids. Germline V gives CDR1 MGHRA, CDR2 YSYEKL. V lost 0 bases and J 2 bases, leaving 10 bases between the germline ends. CDR3 sequence: CASSQDPRGNTGELFF. The CDR3 coding sequence is TGCGCCAGCAGCCAAGATCCCAGGGGCAACACCGGGGAGCTGTTTTTT.

The rearrangement uses TRBV5-6 and TRBJ2-3; TRBD2 aligns across 7 bases. V shed 4 bases and J 2 bases; nucleotides not matched to a gene: 7. CDR1 is SGHDT and CDR2 is YYEEEE in the germline V gene. The length of the CDR3 is 15 residues. This CDR3 is CASSLERGNTDTQYF. Here the CDR3 DNA reads TGTGCCAGCAGCCTAGAGCGGGGAAACACAGATACGCAGTATTTT.

V gene TRBV5-1 combines with J gene TRBJ1-5; TRBD1 is a possible D gene (5 bases). The germline CDR1 and CDR2 sequences are SGHRS and YFSETQ. The V end lost 7 bases, the J end lost 4 bases, and 15 bases lay between the germline ends. CDR3 length equals 14 residues. CDR3 amino acids: CASRPGPTNQPQHF. CDR3 nucleotides: TGCGCCAGCCGGCCGGGACCGACGAATCAGCCCCAGCATTTT.

V gene TRBV14 combines with J gene TRBJ1-2, with D perhaps TRBD1 (5 bases). Germline CDR1 SGHDN, CDR2 FVKESK. V was trimmed by 8 bases and J by 4 bases, leaving 14 bases between them. This CDR3 contains 13 residues. The CDR3 DNA reads TGTGCCAGCGCCCGGGACGGGAGCTATGGCTACACCTTC. It encodes CASARDGSYGYTF. The complete variable domain, with remaining parts taken from reference TRBV14 and TRBJ1-2, reads EAGVTQFPSHSVIEKGQTVTLRCDPISGHDNLYWYRRVMGKEIKFLLHFVKESKQDESGMPNNRFLAERTGGTYSTLKVQPAELEDSGVYFCASARDGSYGYTFGSGTRLTVV.

This clone was detected only once. The chain joins TRBV6-2 or TRBV6-3 to TRBJ2-3, with 9 bases aligning to TRBD2. Germline assignment: CDR1 MNHEY and CDR2 SVGEGT. The CDR3 extends over 16 amino acids. The junction had 7 bases not matched to a gene; V was cut back by 2 bases and J by 4 bases. CDR3 sequence reads: CASSYLGTSYADTQYF. The CDR3 nucleotides are TGTGCCAGCAGTTACCTCGGGACTAGCTATGCAGATACGCAGTATTTT.

CDR3 protein: CASTQLGVGYTF. Here the CDR3 DNA reads TGTGCCAGCACTCAGTTGGGCGTTGGCTACACCTTC. V is TRBV2 and J is TRBJ1-2, with no clear D. Germline CDR1 reads SNHLY; CDR2 reads FYNNEI. V lost 7 bases and J lost 7, with 13 bases in between. The CDR3 totals 12 residues.

This chain joins TRBV2 and TRBJ1-5; D not certain. The CDR3 loop spans 12 amino acids. Per germline, CDR1 SNHLY and CDR2 FYNNEI. The germline V and J ends were trimmed by 6 bases and 4 bases, with 7 bases remaining between them. CDR3: CASSPTNQPQHF. The CDR3 nucleotides read TGTGCCAGCAGCCCGACTAATCAGCCCCAGCATTTT.

This clone was observed a handful of times. The chain recombines TRBV27 with TRBJ2-1, with D perhaps TRBD2 (6 bases). The germline V and J ends were trimmed by 3 bases and 10 bases, with 10 bases remaining between them. CDR1 MNHEY and CDR2 SMNVEV come from the germline V gene (reference sequence). This CDR3 is built from 12 residues. CDR3 protein: CASSFWGDEQFF. Here the CDR3 DNA reads TGTGCCAGCAGTTTTTGGGGGGACGAGCAGTTCTTC.

The genes are TRBV21-1 and TRBJ1-1. TRBV21-1 is reported as a pseudogene. The CDR3 loop spans 17 amino acids. CDR3 protein: CASSKRGPHVKGTEAFF. The CDR3 DNA is TGTGCCAGCAGCAAACGAGGACCACACGTTAAGGGCACTGAAGCTTTCTTT.

This clone was counted a single time. The chain joins TRBV12-3 or TRBV12-4 to TRBJ2-5; 7 nucleotides match TRBD2. CDR3 size: 13 residues. Trimming cost V 5 bases and J 5 bases; bases outside gene matches: 5. CDR3 DNA: TGTGCCAGCAGTCCGGGGGAGGGGGAGACCCAGTACTTC. It yields the protein CASSPGEGETQYF.

V gene TRBV27 combines with J gene TRBJ2-3; either TRBD1 or TRBD2 may supply D (6 bases each). CDR1 is MNHEY, CDR2 SMNVEV, per germline (reference sequence). With 6 bases removed from V and 2 bases from J, the gap between germline ends came to 15 bases. The length of the CDR3 is 15 residues. Here the CDR3 DNA reads TGTGCCAGCAGCAGAGGGGGGCCCCTCACAGATACGCAGTATTTT. As protein: CASSRGGPLTDTQYF.

This chain joins TRBV5-1 and TRBJ2-7; the D gene is possibly TRBD1 (6 bases). CDR1 is SGHRS, CDR2 YFSETQ, per germline. Between the trimmed V and J ends, which lost 4 bases and 3 bases, there was a span of 14 bases. The CDR3 is 14 residues long. CDR3 loop: CASSPGATLYEQYF. The CDR3 DNA reads as TGCGCCAGCAGCCCAGGGGCCACCCTCTACGAGCAGTACTTC.

The chain combines TRBV7-2 with TRBJ1-3; D is unclear. Germline lookup yields CDR1 SGHTA and CDR2 FQGNSA. Between the trimmed V and J ends, which lost 3 bases and 0 bases, there was a span of 6 bases. The CDR3 runs to 14 residues. CDR3 nucleotide sequence: TGTGCCAGCAGCTTCACACTCTCTGGAAACACCATATATTTT. Translated: CASSFTLSGNTIYF. Based on the CDR3 plus reference TRBV7-2 and TRBJ1-3, the full variable domain is GAGVSQSPSNKVTEKGKDVELRCDPISGHTALYWYRQSLGQGLEFLIYFQGNSAPDKSGLPSDRFSAERTGGSVSTLTIQRTQQEDSAVYLCASSFTLSGNTIYFGEGSWLTVV.

The chain uses TRBV7-2 and TRBJ2-3, with 8 bases that match TRBD2. CDR1 and CDR2 from the germline V gene are SGHTA and FQGNSA. With V trimmed by 3 bases and J by 4 bases, 3 bases remained unmatched. CDR3 length: 14 amino acids. CDR3 loop: CASSLTSVADTQYF. CDR3 in DNA: TGTGCCAGCAGCTTGACTAGCGTGGCAGATACGCAGTATTTT.